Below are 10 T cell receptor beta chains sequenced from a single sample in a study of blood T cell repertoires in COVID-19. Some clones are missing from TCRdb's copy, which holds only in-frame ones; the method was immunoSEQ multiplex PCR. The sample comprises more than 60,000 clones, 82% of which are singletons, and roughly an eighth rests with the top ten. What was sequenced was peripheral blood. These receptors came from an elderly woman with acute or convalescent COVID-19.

CDR3: CASSKLATGTHQPQHF. Written as DNA, the CDR3 is TGTGCCAGCAGCAAACTGGCGACAGGGACCCATCAGCCCCAGCATTTT. The chain employs TRBV21-1 and TRBJ1-5; the table's D call, TRBD1, has no DNA check behind it. TRBV21-1 is classified as a pseudogene. The CDR3 sequence is 16 residues long.

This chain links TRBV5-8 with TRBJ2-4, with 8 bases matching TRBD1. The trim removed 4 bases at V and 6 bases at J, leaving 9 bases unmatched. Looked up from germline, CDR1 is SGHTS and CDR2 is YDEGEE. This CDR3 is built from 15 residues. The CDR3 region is CASSLWDRRVNIQYF. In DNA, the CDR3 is TGTGCCAGCAGCCTGTGGGACAGGAGGGTAAACATTCAGTACTTC.

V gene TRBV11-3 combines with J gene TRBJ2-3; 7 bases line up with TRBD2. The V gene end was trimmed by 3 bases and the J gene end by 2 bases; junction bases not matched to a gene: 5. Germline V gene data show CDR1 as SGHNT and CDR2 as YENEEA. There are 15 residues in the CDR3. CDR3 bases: TGTGCCAGCAGCTTGAGTAGCGGGCCCACAGATACGCAGTATTTT. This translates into CASSLSSGPTDTQYF.

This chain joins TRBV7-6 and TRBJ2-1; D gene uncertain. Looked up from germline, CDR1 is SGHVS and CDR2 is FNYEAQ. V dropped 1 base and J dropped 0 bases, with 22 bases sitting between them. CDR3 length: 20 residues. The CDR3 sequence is CASSLVITRFHDSSYNEQFF. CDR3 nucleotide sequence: TGTGCCAGCAGCTTAGTTATTACGCGATTCCATGATTCCTCCTACAATGAGCAGTTCTTC.

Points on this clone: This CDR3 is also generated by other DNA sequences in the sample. CDR3 amino acids: CASSPPGQPQHF. Here the CDR3 DNA reads TGTGCCAGCAGCCCCCCAGGACAGCCCCAGCATTTT. The chain carries TRBV7-2 and TRBJ1-5; D gene ambiguous. Germline assignment: CDR1 SGHTA and CDR2 FQGNSA. This CDR3 is 12 amino acids long. The V end was cut by 5 bases, the J end by 7 bases, with 9 bases between.

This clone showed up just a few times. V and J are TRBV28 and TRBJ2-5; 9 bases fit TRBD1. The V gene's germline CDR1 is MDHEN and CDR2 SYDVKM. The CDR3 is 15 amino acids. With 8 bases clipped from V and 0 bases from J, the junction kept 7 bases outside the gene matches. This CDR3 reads CASRPGQGYQETQYF. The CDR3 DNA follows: TGTGCCAGCCGCCCGGGACAGGGCTACCAAGAGACCCAGTACTTC.

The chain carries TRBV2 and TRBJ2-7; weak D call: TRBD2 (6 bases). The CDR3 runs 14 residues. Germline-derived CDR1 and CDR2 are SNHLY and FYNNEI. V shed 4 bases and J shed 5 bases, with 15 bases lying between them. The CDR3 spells CASSVVAEPHEQYF. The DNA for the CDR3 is TGTGCCAGCAGTGTAGTAGCGGAGCCCCACGAGCAGTACTTC. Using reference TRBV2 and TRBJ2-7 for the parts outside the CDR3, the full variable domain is EPEVTQTPSHQVTQMGQEVILRCVPISNHLYFYWYRQILGQKVEFLVSFYNNEISEKSEIFDDQFSVERPDGSNFTLKIRSTKLEDSAMYFCASSVVAEPHEQYFGPGTRLTVT.

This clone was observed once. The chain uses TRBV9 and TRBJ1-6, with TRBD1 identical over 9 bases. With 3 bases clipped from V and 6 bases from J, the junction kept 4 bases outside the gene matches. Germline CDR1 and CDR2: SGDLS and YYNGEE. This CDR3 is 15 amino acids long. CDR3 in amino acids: CASSAGQGRNSPLHF. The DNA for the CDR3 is TGTGCCAGCAGCGCGGGACAGGGACGTAATTCACCCCTCCACTTT.

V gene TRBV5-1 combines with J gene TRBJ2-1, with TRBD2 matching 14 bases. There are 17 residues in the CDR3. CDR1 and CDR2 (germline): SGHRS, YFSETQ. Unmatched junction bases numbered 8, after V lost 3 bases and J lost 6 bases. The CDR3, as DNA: TGCGCCAGCAGCTCTGGGACTAGCGGGAGAGAAGGCAATGAGCAGTTCTTC. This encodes CASSSGTSGREGNEQFF.

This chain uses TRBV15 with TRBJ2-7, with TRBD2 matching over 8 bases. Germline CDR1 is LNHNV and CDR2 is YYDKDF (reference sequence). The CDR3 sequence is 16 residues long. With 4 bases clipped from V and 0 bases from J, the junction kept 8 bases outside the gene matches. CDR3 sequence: CATSTALAGYSYEQYF. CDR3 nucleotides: TGTGCCACCAGCACAGCTCTAGCGGGCTACTCCTACGAGCAGTACTTC.